This note documents a single TCR beta chain sequence. Its antigen is unidentified. The sample originates from a study of T cells in Graves' hyperthyroidism and ophthalmopathy. General study findings and limits: Clonotypes that were expanded in thyroid above 0.001 mostly appeared in blood too.

Stable Graves' hyperthyroidism denoted no ophthalmopathy progression over 18 months. Not enrolled were patients with uncontrolled infection, other autoimmune disease, pregnancy or lactation. RNA transcripts yielded amplified TCR beta CDR3 regions. The HTBI primer set drove a first-round RT-PCR of the TCR CDR3. TCRdb reprocessed the multiplex PCR reads via MiXCR and lists one record per CDR3 protein. The data show 600,000 or so distinct CDR3 sequences, with about 45% seen just once and just under 8.5% held by the top ten. Sequenced sample: peripheral blood or thyroid tissue (not recorded which). This receptor was identified in a woman aged 18-29 years with Graves' hyperthyroidism.

The CDR3 DNA sequence: TGCGCCAGCAGCTTGGAAGGGATAACCTCCTACGAGCAGTACTTC. This sequence encodes CASSLEGITSYEQYF. This chain uses TRBV5-1 with TRBJ2-7; D gene unclear. Germline CDR1 reads SGHRS; CDR2 reads YFSETQ. V dropped 0 bases and J dropped 0 bases, with 10 bases sitting between them. This CDR3 is 15 amino acids long.